This TCR beta chain was captured in a study of cytomegalovirus exposure and HLA in healthy donors (TCRdb year 2017). Describing the broader study: According to a later analysis, one platform produced both the 110 or so validation repertoires and the 620 or so repertoires of the first cohort. The study aimed to test whether signatures of past pathogen exposure could be identified by cataloging public T cell receptors. Besides the first cohort of approximately 670 subjects, a separate validation cohort made up of over 100 different subjects was used. The study combined high-throughput TCR immunosequencing, statistical association of individual TCRs with disease status, and machine learning to predict cytomegalovirus infection status. The investigation overall reported the following: All 120 or so repertoires were used to score co-occurrence in the validation cohort in a later analysis, because that analysis had no HLA typing for the cohort. While some public TCRs were present in many individuals, most TCR sequences turned up only very rarely across donors. Subsequent analysis determined that TCRs grouped into clusters in the first cohort also showed a tendency toward co-occurrence across the 90 to 150 validation repertoires, and approximately 94% of cluster scores exceeded 0. A few of the identified cytomegalovirus-associated TCR beta chains were confirmed in vitro to be specific for cytomegalovirus antigens. The authors suggested that the approach could potentially be extended to other disease states and immunological phenotypes. A total of 164 TCR beta chains were listed by the study as associated with cytomegalovirus. In both the original and validation cohorts, the classifier was reported to diagnose cytomegalovirus status with high specificity and sensitivity.

The donors were included in the validation cohort of 100 to 150 subjects, a group kept apart from the approximately 650-subject first cohort. Library prep was done by the immunoSEQ multiplex PCR assay. The study's processing was this. A statistical classification framework was built to diagnose cytomegalovirus status from the catalog of TCR beta chain sequences. What TCRdb holds here is the immuneACCESS table cut down to in-frame rearrangements. Part of the clones is not present; checked against another copy, under half of the missing clones reflect an unresolved V gene, and the others are unexplained. V, J and clone size are taken as reported in that table, and D and trimming were inferred from the DNA itself. Counted in this sample were a few hundred thousand clones; 90% of them appeared once. Roughly 0.38% of the sample is in the top ten clones. As regards this clone: Its antigen target is currently unknown. No much larger clone is present one base from it, and per-base qualities are unavailable.

The sequenced sample consisted of PBMCs. The source is a woman aged 18-30 years in good health and CMV-seronegative.

The sequenced DNA: TGTGCCAGCAGCCCTGGACAGAGCTCTGGGGCCAACGTCCTGACTTTC. It translates to CASSPGQSSGANVLTF. Recombination joined TRBV6-4 with TRBJ2-6; the D gene is perhaps TRBD1, on 6 matching bases. V and J lose 6 bases and 0 bases, and a span of 12 bases separates them. From its cysteine to its phenylalanine, the CDR3 spans 16 amino acids. Just the 48-base CDR3 DNA is kept, in frame starting at base 1. The germline V gene encodes CDR1 MRHNA and CDR2 SNTAGT.